This TCR beta chain stems from a study of T cell responses to AZD1222 COVID-19 vaccine (dated by TCRdb to the early 2020s). In the study overall: AZD1222 recipients given second doses at about 4 weeks or at about 12 weeks were pooled, since spike-specific TCR depth and breadth were not found to differ between the two schedules. Trial participants were enrolled by age into 18-55, 56-69 and 70-plus year subgroups, with roughly 150, 30 and 60 TCR-sequenced participants respectively. TCR sequencing covered roughly 230 trial participants: 200 to 220 given two doses of AZD1222 and about 26 given two doses of MenACWY control vaccine.

The CDR3 regions of human TCRbeta chains were subjected to immunosequencing. On the study's bioinformatics: TCRs in the repertoires were compared against a reference library of SARS-CoV-2-specific TCRs that had been generated with the MIRA antigen-specificity platform. Breadth was defined as the fraction of unique TCRs that were SARS-CoV-2-associated. Depth was defined as the fraction of total T cells that were SARS-CoV-2-associated. Each spike-specific TCR was assigned to its reactive spike region and to a CD4 or CD8 class using the MIRA data. Log10-transformed breadth and depth values were compared by one-way ANOVA with Sidak's multiple comparisons tests. TCRdb re-hosts the immuneACCESS table, in-frame sequences only. Its copies lack some clones; in the studies checked, an unresolved V gene accounts for under half of them, and the cause for the rest is not known. The V and J calls and clone size were taken over from that table, and D and trimming were inferred from the DNA. The sample records 65,000 to 75,000 clones, approximately 80% of which are singletons. Around 5% of the sample is taken by the ten largest.

Broader findings and caveats from the paper: Participants were mostly white British, with more females than males. The authors suggested clonal diversity may have been underestimated. Conclusions about previously exposed vaccinees are limited, since just a handful of AZD1222 recipients were seropositive for SARS-CoV-2 at baseline. Spike-specific TCR breadth and depth rose significantly after two AZD1222 doses compared with day 0 and with MenACWY recipients. No day 14 peak-response samples were available, so repertoires were characterized only after the peak T cell response. In the small 56-69-year group, the increase in depth fell short of significance, most likely because of low power. Reportedly, almost half of the unique spike-specific TCRs recognized epitopes lying outside the regions that are mutated in the B.1.351 and B.1.1.7 variants. The vaccine-associated CD4 TCRs covered the entire spike protein, and the dominant responses fell in regions 160-218 and 743-854.

Notes on this clone: The antigen it recognizes is unknown. No clone much larger than this one lies a single base away; base qualities are absent.

Interpreted using the paper, the time point label stands for: baseline before first vaccination. Vaccinee samples were obtained from the UK trials COV001 and COV002, which included a single-blind randomized controlled phase 2/3 trial of AZD1222 (ChAdOx1 nCoV-19) in healthy adults. For TCRbeta chain sequencing, PBMC samples from trial participants were taken at day 0 and at day 28 after the second dose. This sequence originates from an adult in good health. The material was peripheral blood, obtained on day 0 of AZD1222 vaccination.

The sequence in DNA is TGCGCCAGCAGCCAACAGGCCGACAGGGGGCTTTTCTACGAGCAGTACTTC. It is translated as CASSQQADRGLFYEQYF. The V and J segments used are TRBV4-3 and TRBJ2-7; TRBD1 agrees with 10 junctional bases. CDR1 LGHNA and CDR2 YSLEER are derived from the germline V gene. For this chain, trimming is 2 bases at the V end and 3 bases at the J end, and the number of junction bases without a gene match is 10. The CDR3 contains 17 residues, cysteine and phenylalanine counted. Kept here is only the CDR3 DNA, which spans 51 bases and is read in frame from base 1.